One TCR beta chain is described in this entry. Its antigen is not known. The CDR3 has 17 residues. After removal of 0 bases from V and 7 bases from J, the junction contained 7 bases not matched to a gene. Per the germline V gene, CDR1 is MGHRA and CDR2 is YSYEKL. Assembly of TCR beta libraries relied on iRepertoire HTBI primers together with Arm-PCR of CDR3 regions. TCRdb reanalysed the multiplex PCR reads using MiXCR and keeps one entry per CDR3 protein. In the table there are 450,000 to 600,000 distinct CDR3 sequences, about 13% of which are singletons. Documented time point: newly diagnosed GD, antithyroid drugs for less than 3 months. PBMC-derived RNA was used for the TCR library. The data were taken from a study of regulatory T cells in long-lasting Graves disease. Study outcomes and limitations: Lower TCR diversity characterized persistent Graves' patients relative to newly diagnosed patients.

These records were also assigned to another study, of T cells in Graves' hyperthyroidism and ophthalmopathy. Per that paper: In making diagnoses, clinical symptoms, serum thyroxine and TRAb, thyroid ultrasound and orbital computed tomography were all used. Most expanded thyroid clonotypes above 0.001 recurred in blood.

This chain uses TRBV4-1 with TRBJ2-2; 11 nucleotides line up with TRBD2. Here the sequenced sample was peripheral blood mononuclear cells (PBMCs), taken at new diagnosis, from a patient treated with antithyroid drugs. The TCR sequence derives from a man aged 30 to 39 with Graves disease. The DNA of the CDR3 is TGCGCCAGCAGCCAAGATTACCTCGGGACTAGCGGCGGGGAGCTGTTTTTT. Encoded protein: CASSQDYLGTSGGELFF.